This record covers a single T cell receptor beta chain. The antigen is not known. The data belong to a study of T cells in Graves' hyperthyroidism and ophthalmopathy. Study-wide results and limits: The model made its ophthalmopathy prediction, and onset followed a median about 5.9 months later.

The V gene's germline CDR1 is SGHAT and CDR2 FQNNGV. The CDR3 consists of 14 residues. V was pared by 9 bases and J by 5 bases, with 16 bases between. Hyperthyroidism of Graves' type that showed no ophthalmopathy progression within 18 months was stable. RNA transcripts gave rise to amplified TCR beta CDR3 regions. Researchers ran a first-round RT-PCR on the TCR CDR3 using the HTBI primer set. MiXCR, applied by TCRdb to the multiplex PCR reads, yields one record per CDR3 protein. This table holds over 700,000 distinct CDR3 sequences, roughly 40% found once. The genes are TRBV11-2 and TRBJ2-2; D might be TRBD2 (7 bases). The clonotype originates from a man between 18 and 35 years old with Graves' hyperthyroidism. The source material was blood. CDR3 protein: CASTGGDWTGELFF. DNA for the CDR3: TGTGCCAGTACGGGGGGCGATTGGACCGGGGAGCTGTTTTTT.